The clone carrying this TCR beta chain was seen a single time. Antigen: not known. The data stem from a study of T cell responses to AZD1222 COVID-19 vaccine. Points from the study as a whole: Spike-specific TCR breadth and depth went up after people got two AZD1222 doses. Clonal diversity may have been underestimated in mostly white British donors.

With 0 bases removed from V and 0 bases from J, the gap between germline ends came to 9 bases. The CDR3 loop spans 15 amino acids. CDR1 is SGDLS and CDR2 is YYNGEE in the germline V gene. Using immunoSEQ multiplex PCR, the repertoire was profiled, and TCRdb retains in-frame clones only, with some absent. The sample carries tens of thousands of clones, under 95% recorded once. V and J are TRBV9 and TRBJ1-1, with D uncertain. The TCR was taken from an adult who received the AZD1222 COVID-19 vaccine. The sample was peripheral blood, taken 28 days after the second AZD1222 dose. The CDR3 region is CASSVGGRVNTEAFF. The CDR3 bases are TGTGCCAGCAGCGTAGGCGGCAGAGTGAACACTGAAGCTTTCTTT.